One and the same sample provided the 16 T cell receptor beta chains below, sequenced in a study of blood T cell repertoires in COVID-19. Clones were sequenced by immunoSEQ multiplex PCR, and TCRdb holds only the in-frame ones, with some missing. The sample includes roughly 97,000 clones, about 89% of them seen just once. Sequenced material: peripheral blood. These receptors all stem from a human donor in a cohort sampled during active COVID-19.

This chain uses TRBV3-1 (or the pseudogene TRBV3-2) with TRBJ2-2; 9 positions agree with TRBD2. CDR1 is LGHDT and CDR2 is YNNKEL in the germline V gene (reference sequence). The CDR3 spans 15 residues. Unmatched junction bases numbered 7, after V lost 4 bases and J lost 7 bases. The CDR3 DNA is TGTGCCAGCAGCCGAATAGCGGGAGTAGTCGGGGAGCTGTTTTTT. Residues: CASSRIAGVVGELFF.

J is TRBJ2-3 and V is TRBV5-1; 10 nucleotides match TRBD2. V dropped 1 base and J dropped 3; count of bases not matched to a gene: 8. This CDR3 comprises 17 residues. The germline CDR1 and CDR2 sequences are SGHRS and YFSETQ. This CDR3 is CASSLRPPAGGTDTQYF. The DNA for the CDR3 is TGCGCCAGCAGCTTGAGGCCCCCAGCGGGGGGGACAGATACGCAGTATTTT.

The gene calls are TRBV20-1 and TRBJ1-3, with 7 bases matching TRBD1. This CDR3 spans 16 amino acids. Per the germline V gene, CDR1 is DFQATT and CDR2 is SNEGSKA (reference sequence). V trimming: 3 bases; J trimming: 2 bases; junction bases outside the gene matches: 10. For the CDR3, the DNA is TGCAGTGCTAGTTATGGTGGGCAGGGGGCTGGAAACACCATATATTTT. Translated: CSASYGGQGAGNTIYF.

This clone has only one observation. The rearrangement joins TRBV3-1 (or the pseudogene TRBV3-2) to TRBJ2-1, with D possibly being TRBD2 (7 bases). V lost 4 bases to trimming and J lost 7 bases, with 23 bases between them. Germline CDR1 is LGHDT and CDR2 is YNNKEL (reference sequence). The CDR3 has 17 amino acids. CDR3 sequence: CASSPSGGGGRGNEQFF. The DNA for the CDR3 is TGTGCCAGCAGCCCCTCCGGGGGCGGGGGACGGGGGAATGAGCAGTTCTTC.

The chain recombines TRBV5-1 with TRBJ2-3; tentatively, D is TRBD1 (5 bases). The CDR3 has 14 residues. The V end lost 1 base, the J end lost 3 bases, and 9 bases lay between the germline ends. The germline V gene has CDR1 SGHRS and CDR2 YFSETQ. CDR3 protein: CASSLWGETDTQYF. The CDR3, as DNA: TGCGCCAGCAGCTTGTGGGGCGAAACAGATACGCAGTATTTT.

This clone was detected once. The chain joins TRBV7-2 to TRBJ1-5; D call uncertain. The germline V gene encodes CDR1 SGHTA and CDR2 FQGNSA. The CDR3 loop spans 16 amino acids. Trimming took off 2 bases at V and 3 bases at J, with 14 bases between the two ends. The CDR3 sequence: CASSLTITQHNQPQHF. DNA of the CDR3: TGTGCCAGCAGCTTAACGATCACACAACACAATCAGCCCCAGCATTTT.

The genes are TRBV12-2 and TRBJ1-1. TRBV12-2 constitutes a pseudogene. The CDR3 contains 13 residues. In nucleotides, the CDR3 is TGTGCAAGTGCGGCGAGGATGAACACTGAAGCTTTCTTT. This gives the protein CASAARMNTEAFF.

The V gene is TRBV27, the J gene TRBJ2-1, with 7 bases aligning to TRBD2. The CDR3 is made up of 15 amino acids. Germline V gives CDR1 MNHEY, CDR2 SMNVEV (reference sequence). After removal of 2 bases from V and 0 bases from J, the junction contained 1 base not matched to a gene. The CDR3 DNA reads TGTGCCAGCAGTTTAGGGGGGGGCTCCTACAATGAGCAGTTCTTC. It translates to CASSLGGGSYNEQFF.

This sequence joins TRBV10-3 and TRBJ1-6; 7 bases fit TRBD1. This CDR3 is 13 amino acids long. The J segment lost 5 bases and the V segment lost 8 bases, leaving 3 bases of the junction unmatched. Germline assignment: CDR1 ENHRY and CDR2 SYGVKD. The CDR3 region is CAIRDSNNSPLHF. The DNA of the CDR3 is TGTGCCATCCGGGACAGTAATAATTCACCCCTCCACTTT.

J is TRBJ2-7 and V is TRBV5-1, with 7 bases identical to TRBD1. Germline CDR1 reads SGHRS; CDR2 reads YFSETQ. This CDR3 contains 17 residues. V was pared by 1 base and J by 4 bases, with 14 bases of the junction left unmatched. The DNA of the CDR3 is TGCGCCAGCAGCTTGCGCTCGTACTCAGGGGGTGAGTACGAGCAGTACTTC. Translated: CASSLRSYSGGEYEQYF.

V is TRBV6-6 and J is TRBJ2-7, with TRBD1 matching 7 bases. Trimming took 5 bases from V and 12 from J; bases not matched to a gene: 16. Germline CDR1 reads MNHNY; CDR2 reads SVGAGI (reference sequence). The CDR3 consists of 14 residues. The CDR3 reads CASSPPTGRVFMYF. CDR3 sequence (DNA): TGTGCCAGCAGTCCTCCGACAGGGCGGGTTTTTATGTACTTC.

The V call is TRBV6-1, the J call TRBJ2-6; no firm D call. Germline CDR1 is MNHNS and CDR2 is SASEGT. The V end was cut by 1 base, the J end by 0 bases, with 7 bases between. CDR3 length: 16 amino acids. This CDR3 is CASSEVEASGANVLTF. CDR3 DNA sequence: TGTGCCAGCAGTGAAGTAGAGGCCTCTGGGGCCAACGTCCTGACTTTC.

The chain employs TRBV7-6 and TRBJ1-4, with D possibly matching TRBD1 (6 bases). Trimming removed 5 bases at V and 9 bases at J, with 13 bases between. Germline assignment: CDR1 SGHVS and CDR2 FNYEAQ. The length of the CDR3 is 13 residues. The CDR3 loop reads CASSLGTMKKLFF. CDR3 in DNA: TGTGCCAGCAGCCTCGGGACAATGAAAAAACTGTTTTTT.

V usage is TRBV2 and J usage is TRBJ2-5, with 10 bases matching TRBD2. The CDR3 is made up of 14 amino acids. The ends lost 5 bases at V and 5 bases at J; junction bases unmatched: 5. In germline, CDR1 is SNHLY, CDR2 FYNNEI. This CDR3 is CASSSLAGVETQYF. CDR3 coding DNA: TGTGCCAGCAGTTCTCTAGCGGGAGTGGAGACCCAGTACTTC.

This clone was recorded a few times. The chain links TRBV29-1 to TRBJ2-1; D possibly corresponds to TRBD1 (7 bases). The CDR3 consists of 14 residues. Germline lookup yields CDR1 SQVTM and CDR2 ANQGSEA. CDR3 sequence: CSSQGGTELNEQFF. The CDR3, as DNA: TGCAGTTCTCAAGGCGGGACAGAACTCAATGAGCAGTTCTTC.

The chain employs TRBV7-3 and TRBJ2-3; the D gene is possibly TRBD1 (6 bases). Germline loops: CDR1 SGHTA, CDR2 FQGTGA. This CDR3 region has 14 residues. Trimming pared 3 bases from V and 2 bases from J, leaving 9 bases between. CDR3 coding DNA: TGTGCCAGCAGCTTTGGACAGTCCACAGATACGCAGTATTTT. Its translation: CASSFGQSTDTQYF.